This T cell receptor (beta chain) is from a study of T cell responses to AZD1222 COVID-19 vaccine. Study-wide context: Pooled samples include second doses given at about 4 or 12 weeks. Study findings and constraints: Researchers report vaccine-associated CD4 TCRs spanning spike, with dominance at 160-218 and 743-854. The donor cohort was predominantly white British with a female majority, and clonal diversity may have been underestimated. Baseline testing showed seropositivity in only a handful of AZD1222 recipients.

Remarks on this clone: The target antigen is unknown.

Profiling relied on immunoSEQ multiplex PCR, and the TCRdb table lists in-frame clones only, not all of them. The sample contains 130,000 or so clones, around 84% of which appear only once. The germline V gene encodes CDR1 SNHLY and CDR2 FYNNEI. The V and J ends lost 8 bases and 7 bases, in that order; junction bases with no gene match: 3. This CDR3 is built from 12 residues. The sequence derives from an adult in good health. The V call is TRBV2, the J call TRBJ2-1, with TRBD1 matching over 9 bases. The sample here was peripheral blood, taken on day 0 of AZD1222 vaccination. The CDR3 spells CASGDRENEQFF. The CDR3 DNA follows: TGTGCCAGCGGGGACAGGGAGAATGAGCAGTTCTTC.